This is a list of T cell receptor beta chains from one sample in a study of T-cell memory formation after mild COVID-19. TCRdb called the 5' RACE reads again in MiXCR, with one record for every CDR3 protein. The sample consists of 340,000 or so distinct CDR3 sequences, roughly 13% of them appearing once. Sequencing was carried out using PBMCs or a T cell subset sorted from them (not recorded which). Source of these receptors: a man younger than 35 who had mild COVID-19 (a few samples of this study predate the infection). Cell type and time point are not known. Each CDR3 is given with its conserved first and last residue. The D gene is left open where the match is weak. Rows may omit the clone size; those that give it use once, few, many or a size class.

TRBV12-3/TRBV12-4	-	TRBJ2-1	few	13	CASIPDIYNEQFF	TGTGCCAGCATCCCCGACATCTACAATGAGCAGTTCTTC
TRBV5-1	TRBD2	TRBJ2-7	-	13	CASSPGLVNEQYF	TGCGCCAGCAGCCCGGGACTAGTAAACGAGCAGTACTTC
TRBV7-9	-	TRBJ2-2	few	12	CASLSGTGELFF	TGTGCCAGCCTTTCGGGGACCGGGGAGCTGTTTTTT
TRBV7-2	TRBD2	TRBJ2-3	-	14	CASSLSGTRDTQYF	TGTGCCAGCAGCCTGTCCGGGACTAGAGATACGCAGTATTTT
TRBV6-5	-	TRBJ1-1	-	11	CASRQGFEAFF	TGTGCCAGCAGACAGGGTTTTGAAGCTTTCTTT
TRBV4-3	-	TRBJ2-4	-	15	CASSQDGVAKNIQYF	TGCGCCAGCAGCCAAGACGGGGTTGCCAAAAACATTCAGTACTTC
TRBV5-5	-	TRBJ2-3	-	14	CASSPGPTSNTQYF	TGTGCCAGCAGCCCGGGCCCCACCTCCAATACGCAGTATTTT
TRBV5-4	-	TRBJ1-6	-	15	CASSPREGANSPLHF	TGTGCCAGCAGCCCTCGGGAGGGAGCAAATTCACCCCTCCACTTT
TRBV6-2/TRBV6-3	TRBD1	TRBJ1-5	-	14	CASQRDSSNQPQHF	TGTGCCAGCCAGAGGGACAGTAGCAATCAGCCCCAGCATTTT
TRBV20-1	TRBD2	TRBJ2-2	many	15	CSAVAGGPGTGELFF	TGCAGTGCCGTAGCGGGGGGGCCGGGCACCGGGGAGCTGTTTTTT
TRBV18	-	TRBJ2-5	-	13	CASSPGDQETQYF	TGTGCCAGCTCACCAGGCGACCAAGAGACCCAGTACTTC
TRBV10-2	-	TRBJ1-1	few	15	CASSGNRDRATPAFF	TGCGCCAGCAGCGGAAACAGGGATAGGGCAACTCCAGCTTTCTTT
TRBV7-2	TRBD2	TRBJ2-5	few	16	CASSPGGIAGKGTQYF	TGTGCCAGCAGCCCGGGGGGGATAGCGGGGAAGGGGACCCAGTACTTC
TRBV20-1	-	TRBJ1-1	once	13	CSALGQLGTEAFF	TGCAGTGCTCTAGGGCAGCTTGGCACTGAAGCTTTCTTT
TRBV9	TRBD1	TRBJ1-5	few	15	CASSAHLDRGQPQHF	TGTGCCAGCAGCGCGCACCTGGACAGGGGACAGCCCCAGCATTTT
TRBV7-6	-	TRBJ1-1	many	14	CASSPQQVNTEAFF	TGTGCCAGCAGCCCCCAACAGGTGAACACTGAAGCTTTCTTT
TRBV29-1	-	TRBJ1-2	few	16	CSVEGLVGKLGYGYTF	TGCAGCGTTGAAGGTCTGGTTGGGAAACTGGGCTATGGCTACACCTTC
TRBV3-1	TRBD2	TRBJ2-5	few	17	CASSQALTSGGFETQYF	TGTGCCAGCAGCCAAGCCTTGACTAGCGGGGGGTTCGAGACCCAGTACTTC
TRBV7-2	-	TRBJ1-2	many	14	CASSFFGGNYGYTF	TGTGCCAGCAGCTTCTTTGGGGGAAACTATGGCTACACCTTC
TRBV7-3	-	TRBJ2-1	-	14	CASSFRGARNEQFF	TGTGCCAGCAGCTTCCGGGGGGCCCGAAATGAGCAGTTCTTC
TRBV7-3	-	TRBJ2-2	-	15	CASSLTLRNTGELFF	TGTGCCAGCAGCTTAACCCTCCGTAACACCGGGGAGCTGTTTTTT
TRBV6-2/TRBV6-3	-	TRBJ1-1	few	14	CASSFNPHRTEAFF	TGTGCCAGCAGCTTCAACCCCCACAGGACTGAAGCTTTCTTT
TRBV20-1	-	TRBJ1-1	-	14	CSASDRRGGTEAFF	TGCAGTGCTAGCGATCGACGGGGGGGCACTGAAGCTTTCTTT
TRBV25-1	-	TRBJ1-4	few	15	CASSHLGTANEKLFF	TGTGCCAGCAGCCACCTGGGGACGGCTAATGAAAAACTGTTTTTT
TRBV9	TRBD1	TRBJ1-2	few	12	CASSRDRGSYTF	TGTGCCAGCAGCCGGGACAGGGGGAGCTACACCTTC
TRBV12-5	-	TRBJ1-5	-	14	CASGLVRGNQPQHF	TGTGCTAGTGGTTTGGTTCGGGGGAATCAGCCCCAGCATTTT
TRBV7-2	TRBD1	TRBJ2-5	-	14	CASSQDRGTETQYF	TGTGCCAGCAGCCAGGACAGGGGAACAGAGACCCAGTACTTC
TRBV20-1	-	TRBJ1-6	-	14	CSARGGFQNSPLHF	TGCAGTGCTAGGGGGGGCTTCCAAAATTCACCCCTCCACTTT
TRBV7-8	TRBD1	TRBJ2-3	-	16	CASRSGQGARADTQYF	TGTGCCAGCAGGAGCGGACAGGGGGCGCGGGCAGATACGCAGTATTTT
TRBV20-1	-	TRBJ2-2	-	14	CSARDRRNTGELFF	TGCAGTGCGCGGGACAGAAGGAACACCGGGGAGCTGTTTTTT
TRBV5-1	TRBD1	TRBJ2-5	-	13	CASGLGQGETQYF	TGCGCCAGCGGCTTGGGACAGGGAGAGACCCAGTACTTC
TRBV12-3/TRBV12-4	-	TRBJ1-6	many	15	CASNLFPGSNSPLHF	TGTGCCAGCAACCTCTTTCCGGGATCTAATTCACCCCTCCACTTT
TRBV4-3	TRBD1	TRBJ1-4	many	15	CASSLDRAYNEKLFF	TGCGCCAGCAGCCTCGACAGGGCCTATAATGAAAAACTGTTTTTT
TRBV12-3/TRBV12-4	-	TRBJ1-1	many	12	CASSLHRVEAFF	TGTGCCAGCAGTCTCCACAGGGTTGAAGCTTTCTTT
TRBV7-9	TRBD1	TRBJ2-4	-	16	CASSPRTGGGESIQYF	TGTGCCAGCAGCCCTCGGACAGGGGGTGGGGAAAGCATTCAGTACTTC
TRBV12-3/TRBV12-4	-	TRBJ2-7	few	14	CASSLGVTSYEQYF	TGTGCCAGCAGTTTAGGGGTCACCTCCTACGAGCAGTACTTC
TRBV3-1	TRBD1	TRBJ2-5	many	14	CASSLTGVEETQYF	TGTGCCAGCAGCCTGACAGGGGTGGAGGAGACCCAGTACTTC
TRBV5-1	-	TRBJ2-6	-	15	CASSLTGAGANVLTF	TGCGCCAGCAGCTTGACGGGGGCCGGGGCCAACGTCCTGACTTTC
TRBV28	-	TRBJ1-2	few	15	CASSSDPGRTYGYTF	TGTGCCAGCAGCTCTGATCCGGGACGGACTTATGGCTACACCTTC
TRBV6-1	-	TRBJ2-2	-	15	CASSQNRGGTGELFF	TGTGCCAGCAGCCAAAACAGGGGAGGCACCGGGGAGCTGTTTTTT
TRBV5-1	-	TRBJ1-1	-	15	CASTLLAGGNTEAFF	TGCGCCAGCACCCTTTTGGCCGGGGGAAACACTGAAGCTTTCTTT
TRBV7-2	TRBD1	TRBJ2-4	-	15	CASSLGGGQGLDQYF	TGTGCCAGCAGCTTAGGTGGGGGACAGGGATTGGATCAGTACTTC
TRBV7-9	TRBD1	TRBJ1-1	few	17	CASSTLTGGLRNTEAFF	TGTGCCAGCAGCACCTTGACAGGGGGCTTGAGAAACACTGAAGCTTTCTTT
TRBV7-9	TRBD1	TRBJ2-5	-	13	CASIQGPGTAQYF	TGTGCCAGCATCCAGGGCCCCGGGACAGCCCAGTACTTC
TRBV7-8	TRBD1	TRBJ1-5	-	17	CASSRNAGTGGNQPQHF	TGTGCCAGCAGCCGTAATGCCGGGACAGGAGGTAATCAGCCCCAGCATTTT
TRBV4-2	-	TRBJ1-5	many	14	CASSQEEGAQPQHF	TGTGCCAGCAGCCAAGAGGAGGGAGCCCAGCCCCAGCATTTT
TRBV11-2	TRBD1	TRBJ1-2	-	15	CASSLMGTGGYGYTF	TGTGCCAGCAGCTTAATGGGGACAGGGGGCTATGGCTACACCTTC
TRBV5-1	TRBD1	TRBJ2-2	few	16	CASSPGTAFDTGELFF	TGCGCCAGCAGCCCCGGGACAGCCTTTGACACCGGGGAGCTGTTTTTT
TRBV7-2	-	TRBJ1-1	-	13	CASTRGGKVEAFF	TGTGCCAGCACCAGAGGGGGTAAGGTTGAAGCTTTCTTT
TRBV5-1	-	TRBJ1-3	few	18	CASSLGVTGALSGNTIYF	TGCGCCAGCAGCTTGGGGGTGACAGGAGCCCTCTCTGGAAACACCATATATTTT
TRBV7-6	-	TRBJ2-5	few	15	CASSSRPPGPETQYF	TGTGCCAGCAGCTCAAGACCCCCGGGGCCAGAGACCCAGTACTTC
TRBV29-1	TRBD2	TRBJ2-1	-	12	CSVGGVHVEQFF	TGCAGCGTCGGGGGGGTACACGTTGAGCAGTTCTTC
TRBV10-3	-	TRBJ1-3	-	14	CAIRGDSSGNTIYF	TGTGCCATCAGGGGAGACAGCTCTGGAAACACCATATATTTT
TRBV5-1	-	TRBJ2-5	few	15	CASNWQPVSQETQYF	TGCGCCAGCAATTGGCAGCCGGTTTCGCAAGAGACCCAGTACTTC
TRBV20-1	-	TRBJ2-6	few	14	CSASPGSGANVLTF	TGCAGTGCTAGTCCCGGGTCTGGGGCCAACGTCCTGACTTTC
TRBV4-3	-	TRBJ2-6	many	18	CASSQQQEGGSGANVLTF	TGCGCCAGCAGCCAACAGCAGGAGGGGGGCTCTGGGGCCAACGTCCTGACTTTC